One TCR beta chain is described in this entry. This could be a read error, since a much larger clone is one nucleotide away. It was with previously described methods and listed TCR primers that bulk TCR libraries were made. Using its own MiXCR run on the PCR reads, TCRdb lists one record per CDR3 protein. The sample includes roughly 100,000 distinct CDR3 sequences, 35% of them seen just once. The sample originates from a study of molecular identifiers for immune sequencing clone quantification. The origin of this receptor is a human donor in good health. Some libraries in this study had Jurkat cell RNA spiked in. Sequencing used naive CD8+ T cells from blood, with Jurkat cell RNA spiked in. This sample's subset: FACS-sorted CD8+CD4-CCR7+CD45RA+ naive T cells.

The CDR3 protein is CASSLVETLTGTQYF. DNA of the CDR3: TGTGCCAGCAGCTTAGTAGAGACTTTGACAGGTACGCAGTATTTT. The chain is built from TRBV7-6 and TRBJ2-3; perhaps TRBD1 as D (6 bases). Germline V gene data show CDR1 as SGHVS and CDR2 as FNYEAQ. The CDR3 consists of 15 residues.